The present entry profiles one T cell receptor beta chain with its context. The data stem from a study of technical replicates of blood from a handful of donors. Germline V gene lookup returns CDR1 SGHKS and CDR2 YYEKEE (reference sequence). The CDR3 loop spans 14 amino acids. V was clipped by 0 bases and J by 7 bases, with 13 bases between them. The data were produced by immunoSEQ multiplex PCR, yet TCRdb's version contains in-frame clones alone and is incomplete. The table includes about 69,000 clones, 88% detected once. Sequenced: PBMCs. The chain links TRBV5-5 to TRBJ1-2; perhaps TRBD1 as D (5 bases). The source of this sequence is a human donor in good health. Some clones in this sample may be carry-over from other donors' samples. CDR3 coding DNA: TGTGCCAGCAGCTTGGCCGGGGGTCTTAGTGGCTACACCTTC. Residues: CASSLAGGLSGYTF.